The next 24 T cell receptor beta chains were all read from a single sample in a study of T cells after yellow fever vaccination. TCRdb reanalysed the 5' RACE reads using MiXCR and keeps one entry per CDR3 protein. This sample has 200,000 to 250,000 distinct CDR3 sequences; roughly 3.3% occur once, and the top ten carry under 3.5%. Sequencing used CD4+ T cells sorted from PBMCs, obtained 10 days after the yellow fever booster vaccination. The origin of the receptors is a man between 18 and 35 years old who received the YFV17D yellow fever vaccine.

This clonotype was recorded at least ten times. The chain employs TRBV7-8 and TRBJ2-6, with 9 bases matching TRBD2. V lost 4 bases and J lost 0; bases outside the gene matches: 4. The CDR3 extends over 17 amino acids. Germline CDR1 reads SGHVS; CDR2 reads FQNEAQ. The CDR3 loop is CASSSGLAFSGANVLTF. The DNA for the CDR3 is TGTGCCAGCAGCTCGGGACTAGCTTTCTCTGGGGCCAACGTCCTGACTTTC.

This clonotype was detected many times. The CDR3: CASSLVAGGQETQYF. In DNA, the CDR3 is TGCGCCAGCAGCTTGGTAGCGGGGGGTCAAGAGACCCAGTACTTC. The chain is built from TRBV5-1 and TRBJ2-5; 10 positions match TRBD2. The V gene end was trimmed by 0 bases and the J gene end by 2 bases; junction bases not matched to a gene: 1. The CDR3 loop spans 15 amino acids. From germline, CDR1 is SGHRS and CDR2 YFSETQ.

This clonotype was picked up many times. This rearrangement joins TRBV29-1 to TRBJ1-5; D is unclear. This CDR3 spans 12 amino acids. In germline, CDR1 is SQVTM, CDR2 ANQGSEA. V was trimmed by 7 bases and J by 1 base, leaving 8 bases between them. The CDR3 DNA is TGCAGCGGAAGACGGAGCAATCAGCCCCAGCATTTT. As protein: CSGRRSNQPQHF.

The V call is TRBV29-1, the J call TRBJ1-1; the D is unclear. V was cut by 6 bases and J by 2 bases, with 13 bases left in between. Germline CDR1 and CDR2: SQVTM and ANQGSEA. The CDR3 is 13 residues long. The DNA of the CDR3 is TGCAGCGTGTCTTGGGCCGGTAACACTGAAGCTTTCTTT. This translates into CSVSWAGNTEAFF.

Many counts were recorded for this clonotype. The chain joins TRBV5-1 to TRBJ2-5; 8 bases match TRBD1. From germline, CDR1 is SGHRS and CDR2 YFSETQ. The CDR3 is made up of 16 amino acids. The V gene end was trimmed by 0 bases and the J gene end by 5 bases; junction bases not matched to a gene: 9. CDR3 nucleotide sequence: TGCGCCAGCAGCTTGGGGGCGCAGGGGGCGGTGGAGACCCAGTACTTC. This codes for CASSLGAQGAVETQYF.

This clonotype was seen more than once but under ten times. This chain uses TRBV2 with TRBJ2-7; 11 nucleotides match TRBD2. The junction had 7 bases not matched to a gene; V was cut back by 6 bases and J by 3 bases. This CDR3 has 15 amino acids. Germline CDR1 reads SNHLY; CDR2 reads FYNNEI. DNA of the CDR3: TGTGCCAGCAGGACCAGACTAGCGGGATACTACGAGCAGTACTTC. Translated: CASRTRLAGYYEQYF. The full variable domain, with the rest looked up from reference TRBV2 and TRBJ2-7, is EPEVTQTPSHQVTQMGQEVILRCVPISNHLYFYWYRQILGQKVEFLVSFYNNEISEKSEIFDDQFSVERPDGSNFTLKIRSTKLEDSAMYFCASRTRLAGYYEQYFGPGTRLTVT.

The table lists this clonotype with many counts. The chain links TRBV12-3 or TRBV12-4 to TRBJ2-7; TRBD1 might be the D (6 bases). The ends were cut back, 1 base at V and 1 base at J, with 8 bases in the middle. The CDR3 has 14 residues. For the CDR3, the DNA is TGTGCCAGCAGTTTAGGGCAGGGGTCCTACGAGCAGTACTTC. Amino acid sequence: CASSLGQGSYEQYF.

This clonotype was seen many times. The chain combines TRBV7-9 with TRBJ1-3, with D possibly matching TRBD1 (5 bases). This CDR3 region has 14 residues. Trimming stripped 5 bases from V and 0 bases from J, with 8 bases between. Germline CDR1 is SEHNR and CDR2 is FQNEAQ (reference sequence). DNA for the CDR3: TGTGCCAGCAGCCCAGGGTTCTCTGGAAACACCATATATTTT. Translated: CASSPGFSGNTIYF.

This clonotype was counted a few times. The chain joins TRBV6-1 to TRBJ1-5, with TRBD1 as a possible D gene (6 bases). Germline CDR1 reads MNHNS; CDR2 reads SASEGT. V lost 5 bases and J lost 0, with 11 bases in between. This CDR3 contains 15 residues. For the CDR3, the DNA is TGTGCCAGCAGTTACGACAGGAATAGCAATCAGCCCCAGCATTTT. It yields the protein CASSYDRNSNQPQHF.

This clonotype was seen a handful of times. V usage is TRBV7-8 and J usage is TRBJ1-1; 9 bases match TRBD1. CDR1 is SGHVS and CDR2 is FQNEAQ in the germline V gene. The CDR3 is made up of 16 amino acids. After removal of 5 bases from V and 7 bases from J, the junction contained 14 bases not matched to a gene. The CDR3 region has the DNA TGTGCCAGCAGCGATAATCCGGGACAGGGAGGGAATGAAGCTTTCTTT. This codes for CASSDNPGQGGNEAFF.

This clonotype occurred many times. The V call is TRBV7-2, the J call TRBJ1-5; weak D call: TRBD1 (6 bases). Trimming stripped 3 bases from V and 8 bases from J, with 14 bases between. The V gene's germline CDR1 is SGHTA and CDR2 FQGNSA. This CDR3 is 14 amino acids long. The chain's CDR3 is CASSFAGADEPQHF. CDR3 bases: TGTGCCAGCAGCTTCGCAGGGGCGGACGAGCCCCAGCATTTT.

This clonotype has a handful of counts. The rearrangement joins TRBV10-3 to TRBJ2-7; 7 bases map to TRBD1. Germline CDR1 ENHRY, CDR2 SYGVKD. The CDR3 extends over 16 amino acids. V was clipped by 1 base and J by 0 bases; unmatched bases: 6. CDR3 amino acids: CAISEFDRDSSYEQYF. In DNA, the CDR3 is TGTGCCATCAGTGAGTTTGACCGGGACAGCTCCTACGAGCAGTACTTC.

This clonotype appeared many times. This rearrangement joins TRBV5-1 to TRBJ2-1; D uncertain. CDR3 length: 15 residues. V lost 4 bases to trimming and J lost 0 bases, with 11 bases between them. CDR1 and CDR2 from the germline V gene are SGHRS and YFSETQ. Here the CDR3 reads CASSLFSGSYNEQFF. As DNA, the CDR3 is TGCGCCAGCAGCCTCTTTTCGGGCTCCTACAATGAGCAGTTCTTC.

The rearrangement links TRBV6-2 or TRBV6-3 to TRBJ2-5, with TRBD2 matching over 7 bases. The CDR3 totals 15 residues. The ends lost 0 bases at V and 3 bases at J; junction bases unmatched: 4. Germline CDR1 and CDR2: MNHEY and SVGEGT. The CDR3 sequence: CASSYSWTRKETQYF. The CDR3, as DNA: TGTGCCAGCAGTTACTCTTGGACTAGGAAAGAGACCCAGTACTTC.

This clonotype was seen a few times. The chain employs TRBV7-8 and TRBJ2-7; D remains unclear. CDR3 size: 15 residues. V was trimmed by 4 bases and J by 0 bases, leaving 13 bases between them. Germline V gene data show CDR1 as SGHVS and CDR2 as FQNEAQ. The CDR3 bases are TGTGCCAGCAGCTCACGGAGAGACCTCTCCTACGAGCAGTACGTC. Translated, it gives CASSSRRDLSYEQYV.

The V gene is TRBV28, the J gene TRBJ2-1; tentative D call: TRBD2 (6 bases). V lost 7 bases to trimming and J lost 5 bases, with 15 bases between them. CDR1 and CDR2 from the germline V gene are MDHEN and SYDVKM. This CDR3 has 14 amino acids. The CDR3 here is CASTGAGFHNEQFF. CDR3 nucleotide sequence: TGTGCCAGCACGGGAGCAGGGTTCCACAATGAGCAGTTCTTC.

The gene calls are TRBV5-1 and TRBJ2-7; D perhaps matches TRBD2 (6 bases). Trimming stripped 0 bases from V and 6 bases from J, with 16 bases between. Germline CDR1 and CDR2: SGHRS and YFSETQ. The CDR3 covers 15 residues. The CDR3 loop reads CASSLVGSRGGEQYF. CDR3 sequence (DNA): TGCGCCAGCAGCTTGGTAGGCAGCCGGGGAGGCGAGCAGTACTTC. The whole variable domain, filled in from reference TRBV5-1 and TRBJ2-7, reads KAGVTQTPRYLIKTRGQQVTLSCSPISGHRSVSWYQQTPGQGLQFLFEYFSETQRNKGNFPGRFSGRQFSNSRSEMNVSTLELGDSALYLCASSLVGSRGGEQYFGPGTRLTVT.

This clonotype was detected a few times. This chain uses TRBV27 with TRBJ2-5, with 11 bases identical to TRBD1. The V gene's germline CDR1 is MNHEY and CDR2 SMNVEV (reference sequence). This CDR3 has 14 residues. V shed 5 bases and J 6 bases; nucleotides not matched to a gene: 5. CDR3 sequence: CASSRTGGAKTQYF. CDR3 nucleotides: TGTGCCAGCAGTCGGACAGGGGGCGCGAAGACCCAGTACTTC.

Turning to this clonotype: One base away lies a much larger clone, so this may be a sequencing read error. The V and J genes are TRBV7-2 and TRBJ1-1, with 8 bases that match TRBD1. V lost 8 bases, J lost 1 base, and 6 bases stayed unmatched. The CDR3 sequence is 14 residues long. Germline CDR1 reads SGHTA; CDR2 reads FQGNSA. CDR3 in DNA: TGTGCCAGCTGCGTCGGACAGGGGAACACTGAAGCTTTCTTT. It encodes CASCVGQGNTEAFF.

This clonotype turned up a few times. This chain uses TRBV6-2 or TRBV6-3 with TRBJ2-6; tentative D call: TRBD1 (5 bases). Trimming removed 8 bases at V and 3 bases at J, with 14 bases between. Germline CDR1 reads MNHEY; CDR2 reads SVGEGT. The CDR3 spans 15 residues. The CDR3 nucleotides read TGTGCCAGCTTCAGAGCAGGGTATGGGGCCAACGTCCTGACTTTC. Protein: CASFRAGYGANVLTF.

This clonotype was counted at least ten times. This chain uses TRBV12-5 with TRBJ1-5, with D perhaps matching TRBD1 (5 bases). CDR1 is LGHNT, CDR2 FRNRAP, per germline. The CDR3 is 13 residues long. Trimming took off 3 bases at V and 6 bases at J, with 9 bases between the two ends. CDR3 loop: CASGFGGGQPQHF. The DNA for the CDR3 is TGTGCTAGTGGTTTCGGCGGGGGTCAGCCCCAGCATTTT.

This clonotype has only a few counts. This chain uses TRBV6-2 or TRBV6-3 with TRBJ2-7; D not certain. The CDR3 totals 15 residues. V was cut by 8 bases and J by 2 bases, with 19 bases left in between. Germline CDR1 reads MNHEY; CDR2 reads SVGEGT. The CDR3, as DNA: TGTGCCAGCGGACGTGTATGGCCGACAACCTACGAGCAGTACTTC. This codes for CASGRVWPTTYEQYF.

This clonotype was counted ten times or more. CDR3 loop: CASRWDSTEAFF. In DNA, the CDR3 is TGCGCCAGCAGATGGGACAGCACTGAAGCTTTCTTT. This sequence joins TRBV5-1 and TRBJ1-1, with 7 bases that match TRBD1. V lost 5 bases to trimming and J lost 4 bases; unmatched junction nucleotides: 2. CDR1 and CDR2 (germline): SGHRS, YFSETQ. The CDR3 has 12 amino acids.

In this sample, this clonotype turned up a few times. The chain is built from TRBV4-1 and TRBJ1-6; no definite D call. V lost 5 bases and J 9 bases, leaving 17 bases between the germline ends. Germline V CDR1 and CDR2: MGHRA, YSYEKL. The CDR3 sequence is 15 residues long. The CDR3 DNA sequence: TGCGCCAGCAGCATCCCCACCGTAACGGGTTCACCCCTCCACTTT. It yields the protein CASSIPTVTGSPLHF.